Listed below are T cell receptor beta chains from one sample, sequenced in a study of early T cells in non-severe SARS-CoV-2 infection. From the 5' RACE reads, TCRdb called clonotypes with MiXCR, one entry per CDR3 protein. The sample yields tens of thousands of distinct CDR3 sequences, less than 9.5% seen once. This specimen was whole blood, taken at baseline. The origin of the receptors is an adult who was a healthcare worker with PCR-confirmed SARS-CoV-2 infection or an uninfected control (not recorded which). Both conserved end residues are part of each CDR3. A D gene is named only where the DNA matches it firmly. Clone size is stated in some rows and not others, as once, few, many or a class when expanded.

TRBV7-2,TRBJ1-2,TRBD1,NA,TGTGCCAGCAGCTTAGCGCTAAGGGGGCGTAGAGATGGCTACACCTTC,CASSLALRGRRDGYTF
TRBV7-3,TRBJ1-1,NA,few,TGTGCCAGCAGCTTATGGGGCGTTAAGGGGCTCCCGTCGTACACTGAAGCTTTCTTT,CASSLWGVKGLPSYTEAFF
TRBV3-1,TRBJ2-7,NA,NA,TGTGCCAGCAGCCAAATGGACCACGAGCAGTACTTC,CASSQMDHEQYF
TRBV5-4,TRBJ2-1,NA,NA,TGTGCCAGCAGCTTGGATGGCGGGGCGTACAATGAGCAGTTCTTC,CASSLDGGAYNEQFF
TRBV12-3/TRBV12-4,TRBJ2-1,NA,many,TGTGCCAGCAGCGTCGGGGCTAGGGTTCAGTTCTTC,CASSVGARVQFF
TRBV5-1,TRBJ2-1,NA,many,TGCGCCAGCAGCTTGGTAGATAGGGAGGACAATGAGCAGTTCTTC,CASSLVDREDNEQFF
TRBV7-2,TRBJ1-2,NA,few,TGTGCCAGCAGCGCGAACTCCGCCAGGGGTGGTTATGGCTACACCTTC,CASSANSARGGYGYTF
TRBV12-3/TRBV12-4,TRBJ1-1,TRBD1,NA,TGTGCCAGCAGTTTATCCAGAATGTTAGGGACAGGGAGCCTGAACACTGAAGCTTTCTTT,CASSLSRMLGTGSLNTEAFF
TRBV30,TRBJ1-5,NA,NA,TGTGCCTGGAGTGGTGCCAATCAGCCCCAGCATTTT,CAWSGANQPQHF
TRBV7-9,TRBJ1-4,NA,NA,TGTGCCAGCAGCTTAGCGGGCAGTCAGTATAGAAATGAAAAACTGTTTTTT,CASSLAGSQYRNEKLFF
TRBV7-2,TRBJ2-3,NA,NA,TGTGCCAGCAGCTTAGGTCAGTTGGACACAGATACGCAGTATTTT,CASSLGQLDTDTQYF
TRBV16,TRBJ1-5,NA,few,TGTGCCAGCAGCCAATTGGCAAGCCAGCCCCAGCATTTT,CASSQLASQPQHF
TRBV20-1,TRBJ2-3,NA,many,TGCAGTGCTAGAGACTTCCTAAAGACCATTAGCACAGATACGCAGTATTTT,CSARDFLKTISTDTQYF
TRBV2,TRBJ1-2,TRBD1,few,TGTGCCAGCGGACAGGGGGCTTATGGCTACACCTTC,CASGQGAYGYTF
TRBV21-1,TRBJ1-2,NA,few,TGTGCCAGCACCCTAAGGGGCTACCCTCTTTTCAGCTACACCTTC,CASTLRGYPLFSYTF
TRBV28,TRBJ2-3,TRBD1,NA,TGTGCCAGCAGTGTAGGGACAGCCCGACTCGAAGATACGCAGTATTTT,CASSVGTARLEDTQYF
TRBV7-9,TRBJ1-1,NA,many,TGTGCCAGCAGCTTGTGGTCAGGGACGAACACTGAAGCTTTCTTT,CASSLWSGTNTEAFF
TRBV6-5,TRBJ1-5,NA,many,TGTGCCAGCAGTTACTCGAACAATCAGCCCCAGCATTTT,CASSYSNNQPQHF
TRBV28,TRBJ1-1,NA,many,TGTGCCAGCAGTTTATGGCCGTATGAAGCTTTCTTT,CASSLWPYEAFF
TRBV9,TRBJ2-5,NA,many,TGTGCCAGCAGCGCCGACCGGGACGGGGAAGAGACCCAGTACTTC,CASSADRDGEETQYF
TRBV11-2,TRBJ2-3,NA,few,TGTGCCAGCAGCTTTTCCGGGGGAGGAGCAGATACGCAGTATTTT,CASSFSGGGADTQYF
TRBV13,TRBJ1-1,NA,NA,TGTGCCAGCAGCTTGAAGGTGTACACTGAAGCTTTCTTT,CASSLKVYTEAFF
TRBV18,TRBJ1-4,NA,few,TGTGCCAGCTCACCAGGGGGCGAAGAAAAACTGTTTTTT,CASSPGGEEKLFF
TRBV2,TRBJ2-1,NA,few,TGTGCCAGCAACCCGCAGGGGTACAATGAGCAGTTCTTC,CASNPQGYNEQFF
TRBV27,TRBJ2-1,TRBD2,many,TGTGCCAGCAGTGATGGGACTAGCGGCAATGAGCAGTTCTTC,CASSDGTSGNEQFF
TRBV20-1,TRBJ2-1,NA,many,TGCAGTGCTAGGTGGGGGGGCGTTGAGCAGTTCTTC,CSARWGGVEQFF
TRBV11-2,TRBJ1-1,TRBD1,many,TGTGCCAGCAGCCTTCGACAGGGACAGGGCACTGAAGCTTTCTTT,CASSLRQGQGTEAFF
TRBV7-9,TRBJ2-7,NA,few,TGTGCCAGCAGCTTAGCTGAGGGTTCCTACGAGCAGTACTTC,CASSLAEGSYEQYF
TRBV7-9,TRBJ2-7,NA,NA,TGTGCCAGCCACCCGGGGGCAGGGGGCTCCTACGAGCAGTACTTC,CASHPGAGGSYEQYF
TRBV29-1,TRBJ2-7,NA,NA,TGCAGCGTTGAAGATCTTCGAAGGGAAAACGAGCAGTACTTC,CSVEDLRRENEQYF
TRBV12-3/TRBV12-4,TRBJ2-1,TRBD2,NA,TGTGCCAGCAGTCCACTAGCGGGAACCTACAATGAGCAGTTCTTC,CASSPLAGTYNEQFF
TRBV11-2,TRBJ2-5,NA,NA,TGTGCCAGCGCCCATTGGGAGGTTCAAGAGACCCAGTACTTC,CASAHWEVQETQYF
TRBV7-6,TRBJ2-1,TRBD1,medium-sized,TGTGCCAGCAGCTCTCGACAGGGGGATATCGGGCAGTTCTTC,CASSSRQGDIGQFF
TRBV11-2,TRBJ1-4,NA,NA,TGTGCCAGCAGCTTAGAGGAAGTGGGAGAACTGTTTTTT,CASSLEEVGELFF
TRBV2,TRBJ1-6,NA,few,TGTGCCAGCAGTTTTGTTGCCAGGGTGAATTCACCCCTCCACTTT,CASSFVARVNSPLHF
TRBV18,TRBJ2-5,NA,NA,TGTGCCAGCTCACTCGGGACCCTCCGGAGGACCCAGTACTTC,CASSLGTLRRTQYF
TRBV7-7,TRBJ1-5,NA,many,TGTGCTAGCAGCTTACGGGATGATAGCAATCAGCCCCAGCATTTT,CASSLRDDSNQPQHF
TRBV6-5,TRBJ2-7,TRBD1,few,TGTGCCAGCAGTTACGGGCGGGGGACAGGGCGAACCTACGAGCAGTACTTC,CASSYGRGTGRTYEQYF
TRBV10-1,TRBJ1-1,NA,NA,TGCGCCAGCAGTGTATGCCCCATGAAAGGGAGAGGCACTGAAGCTTTCTTT,CASSVCPMKGRGTEAFF